Below are 20 T cell receptor beta chains sequenced from a single sample in a study of T cell clones after liver transplantation. The protocol was immunoSEQ multiplex PCR, while the TCRdb copy is restricted to in-frame clones and leaves out a portion. The sample lists tens of thousands of clones; about 91% were seen once. The material was CD4+ T cells from blood, obtained roughly 26 months after liver transplant. These receptors all come from a human patient who received a liver transplant. Some of the T cells might come from the graft donor.

CDR3 bases: TGCGCCAGCAGCCAAGGGACTAGCGGGTCGATGGGGGAGACCCAGTACTTC. This codes for CASSQGTSGSMGETQYF. The chain carries TRBV5-1 and TRBJ2-5; 12 nucleotides align to TRBD2. Germline V gives CDR1 SGHRS, CDR2 YFSETQ. The CDR3 length is 17 residues. J was trimmed by 5 bases and V by 4 bases; bases with no gene match: 12. Supplemented by reference TRBV5-1 and TRBJ2-5, the full variable domain reads KAGVTQTPRYLIKTRGQQVTLSCSPISGHRSVSWYQQTPGQGLQFLFEYFSETQRNKGNFPGRFSGRQFSNSRSEMNVSTLELGDSALYLCASSQGTSGSMGETQYFGPGTRLLVL.

J is TRBJ2-1 and V is TRBV5-6, with TRBD2 matching over 11 bases. The CDR3 consists of 18 residues. V was pared by 4 bases and J by 0 bases, with 9 bases of the junction left unmatched. Germline lookup yields CDR1 SGHDT and CDR2 YYEEEE. The CDR3 sequence: CASSPTRLAGSSYNEQFF. The CDR3 bases are TGTGCCAGCAGCCCAACGCGACTAGCGGGGAGCTCCTACAATGAGCAGTTCTTC.

V is TRBV20-1 and J is TRBJ2-7; D unclear. This CDR3 region has 11 residues. The germline gives CDR1 DFQATT, CDR2 SNEGSKA (reference sequence). With 3 bases removed from V and 3 bases from J, the gap between germline ends came to 6 bases. The CDR3 sequence: CSARDGYEQYF. The CDR3 nucleotides read TGCAGTGCTAGGGACGGCTACGAGCAGTACTTC.

This rearrangement joins TRBV25-1 to TRBJ2-2, with 13 bases that match TRBD2. The CDR3 is 18 amino acids. The V segment lost 4 bases and the J segment 6 bases; nucleotides outside the gene matches: 11. The germline gives CDR1 MGHDK, CDR2 SYGVNS. The CDR3: CASSGGTSGTTGAGELFF. Written as DNA, the CDR3 is TGTGCCAGCAGTGGGGGGACTAGCGGGACCACTGGGGCCGGGGAGCTGTTTTTT.

The V call is TRBV29-1, the J call TRBJ2-3; D gene ambiguous. The CDR3 is 17 amino acids. Trimming took 0 bases from V and 4 from J, leaving 20 bases between them. Germline CDR1 is SQVTM and CDR2 is ANQGSEA. This CDR3 is CSVEDRLSLEFPDTQYF. The DNA for the CDR3 is TGCAGCGTTGAAGATCGGTTATCTCTAGAGTTTCCAGATACGCAGTATTTT.

The rearrangement uses TRBV5-8 and TRBJ2-1; tentative D call: TRBD2 (6 bases). Trimming took 1 base from V and 0 from J, leaving 11 bases between them. The length of the CDR3 is 16 residues. Germline values: CDR1 SGHTS, CDR2 YDEGEE. CDR3: CASSLQRASSYNEQFF. The CDR3 DNA reads TGTGCCAGCAGCTTGCAGCGGGCAAGCTCCTACAATGAGCAGTTCTTC.

The rearrangement links TRBV10-3 to TRBJ2-7; D unclear. Germline V CDR1 and CDR2: ENHRY, SYGVKD. The ends were cut back, 4 bases at V and 4 bases at J, with 5 bases in the middle. This CDR3 region has 11 residues. The CDR3 sequence is CAISGLYEQYF. The CDR3, as DNA: TGTGCCATCAGTGGGTTGTACGAGCAGTACTTC.

This chain uses TRBV30 with TRBJ1-2; no definite D call. Germline V gives CDR1 GTSNPN, CDR2 SVGIG (reference sequence). The length of the CDR3 is 12 residues. V lost 7 bases, J lost 10 bases, and 19 bases lay in between. CDR3: CAYSPDESFYTF. CDR3 bases: TGTGCCTACTCACCTGATGAGAGCTTCTACACCTTC.

V is TRBV6-5 and J is TRBJ2-2; D gene ambiguous. V was pared by 6 bases and J by 4 bases, with 6 bases between. The CDR3 is made up of 12 amino acids. Germline V CDR1 and CDR2: MNHEY, SVGAGI. Here the CDR3 DNA reads TGTGCCAGCAGCCGAGTCACCGGGGAGCTGTTTTTT. It yields the protein CASSRVTGELFF.

V is TRBV13 and J is TRBJ2-7; D may be TRBD2 (6 bases). Germline CDR1 reads PRHDT; CDR2 reads FYEKMQ (reference sequence). V was clipped by 1 base and J by 2 bases, with 9 bases between them. The CDR3 is made up of 14 amino acids. CDR3 protein: CASSLVRDAYEQYF. In DNA, the CDR3 is TGTGCCAGCAGCTTAGTGCGGGACGCCTACGAGCAGTACTTC.

The chain combines TRBV28 with TRBJ2-7; maybe TRBD1 (6 bases). The germline V gene has CDR1 MDHEN and CDR2 SYDVKM. The ends were cut back, 2 bases at V and 2 bases at J, with 10 bases in the middle. There are 14 residues in the CDR3. Written as DNA, the CDR3 is TGTGCCAGCAGTTTAGCAGGGGATGCCTACGAGCAGTACTTC. It encodes CASSLAGDAYEQYF. The full variable domain, with the rest looked up from reference TRBV28 and TRBJ2-7, is DVKVTQSSRYLVKRTGEKVFLECVQDMDHENMFWYRQDPGLGLRLIYFSYDVKMKEKGDIPEGYSVSREKKERFSLILESASTNQTSMYLCASSLAGDAYEQYFGPGTRLTVT.

This chain joins TRBV5-1 and TRBJ1-2; a possible D gene is TRBD1 (6 bases). The ends were cut back, 3 bases at V and 7 bases at J, with 22 bases in the middle. The CDR3 is made up of 16 amino acids. CDR1 is SGHRS and CDR2 is YFSETQ in the germline V gene. The CDR3 sequence is CASSYPLGGREVGYTF. The CDR3 nucleotides are TGCGCCAGCAGCTACCCACTCGGGGGGCGTGAGGTTGGCTACACCTTC.

This rearrangement joins TRBV11-2 to TRBJ2-7, with TRBD1 matching over 9 bases. J lost 5 bases, V lost 5 bases, and 10 bases had no gene match. The germline V gene has CDR1 SGHAT and CDR2 FQNNGV. The CDR3 has 15 amino acids. This chain's CDR3 is CASSPGTGSYHEQYF. In DNA, the CDR3 is TGTGCCAGCAGCCCCGGGACAGGGAGTTACCACGAGCAGTACTTC.

The chain combines TRBV19 with TRBJ1-1; TRBD1 might be the D (6 bases). CDR1 is LNHDA, CDR2 SQIVND, per germline (reference sequence). Trimming removed 6 bases from V and 11 bases from J, with 16 bases in between. This CDR3 spans 12 amino acids. In nucleotides, the CDR3 is TGTGCCAGTAGCCGAACAGGGACCGTCGCTTTCTTT. Translating gives CASSRTGTVAFF.

The table lists this clone with a few counts. The chain combines TRBV19 with TRBJ2-2, with D tentatively TRBD2 (5 bases). Trimming pared 3 bases from V and 5 bases from J, leaving 10 bases between. The CDR3 sequence is 14 residues long. Looked up from germline, CDR1 is LNHDA and CDR2 is SQIVND (reference sequence). The CDR3 nucleotides are TGTGCCAGTAGTATTAGCGCTGGAACCGGGGAGCTGTTTTTT. Its protein is CASSISAGTGELFF.

CDR3 nucleotide sequence: TGTGCCAGTGCCGGAGGCGCCGGGGCCAACGTCCTGACTTTC. This sequence encodes CASAGGAGANVLTF. This chain links TRBV19 with TRBJ2-6; D possibly corresponds to TRBD2 (5 bases). With 8 bases removed from V and 4 bases from J, the gap between germline ends came to 12 bases. This CDR3 contains 14 residues. Germline V gives CDR1 LNHDA, CDR2 SQIVND (reference sequence).

The chain carries TRBV27 and TRBJ2-6; 7 positions agree with TRBD2. Germline-derived CDR1 and CDR2 are MNHEY and SMNVEV (reference sequence). The trim removed 7 bases at V and 2 bases at J, leaving 5 bases unmatched. The CDR3 is 15 residues long. CDR3 DNA sequence: TGTGCCAGCACCCAGGCGGGAGCTGGGGCCAACGTCCTGACTTTC. Encoded protein: CASTQAGAGANVLTF.

V is TRBV6-1 and J is TRBJ2-3, with TRBD2 matching over 8 bases. This CDR3 is built from 17 residues. Germline V lookup: CDR1 MNHNS, CDR2 SASEGT. V lost 2 bases, J lost 4 bases, and 11 bases stayed unmatched. The CDR3 nucleotides read TGTGCCAGCAGTGAAAGGGAGAGCGGGAGTTGGGCAGATACGCAGTATTTT. Protein product: CASSERESGSWADTQYF.

CDR3 DNA: TGCGCCAGCAGTGATATCCTCTCTGGAAACACCATATATTTT. This sequence encodes CASSDILSGNTIYF. The rearrangement links TRBV10-1 to TRBJ1-3; D uncertain. The CDR3 loop spans 14 amino acids. Trimming stripped 3 bases from V and 0 bases from J, with 6 bases between. Germline CDR1 and CDR2: WNHNN and SYGVQD (reference sequence).

This clone was picked up one time. This chain joins TRBV2 and TRBJ2-5; 8 nucleotides align to TRBD1. This CDR3 contains 13 residues. Germline CDR1 reads SNHLY; CDR2 reads FYNNEI. V dropped 4 bases and J dropped 5; count of bases not matched to a gene: 3. The CDR3 sequence: CASSAGGLETQYF. Here the CDR3 DNA reads TGTGCCAGCAGTGCAGGGGGCTTGGAGACCCAGTACTTC.